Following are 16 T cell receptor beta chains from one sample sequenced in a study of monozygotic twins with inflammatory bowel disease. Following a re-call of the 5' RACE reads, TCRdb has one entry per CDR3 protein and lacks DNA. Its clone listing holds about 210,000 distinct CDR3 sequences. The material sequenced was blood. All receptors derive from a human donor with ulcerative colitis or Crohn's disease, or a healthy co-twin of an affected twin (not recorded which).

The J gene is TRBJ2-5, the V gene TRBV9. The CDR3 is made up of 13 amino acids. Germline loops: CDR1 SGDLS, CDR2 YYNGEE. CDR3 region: CASSVGHLETQYF. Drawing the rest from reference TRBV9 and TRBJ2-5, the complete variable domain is DSGVTQTPKHLITATGQRVTLRCSPRSGDLSVYWYQQSLDQGLQFLIQYYNGEERAKGNILERFSAQQFPDLHSELNLSSLELGDSALYFCASSVGHLETQYFGPGTRLLVL.

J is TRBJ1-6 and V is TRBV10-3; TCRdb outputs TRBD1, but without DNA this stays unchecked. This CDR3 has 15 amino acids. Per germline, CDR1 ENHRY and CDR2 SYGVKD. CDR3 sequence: CAISELGPNNSPLHF.

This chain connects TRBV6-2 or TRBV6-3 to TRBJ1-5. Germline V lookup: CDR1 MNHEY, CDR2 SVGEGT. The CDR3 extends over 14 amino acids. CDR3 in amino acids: CASSYSRDLQPQHF.

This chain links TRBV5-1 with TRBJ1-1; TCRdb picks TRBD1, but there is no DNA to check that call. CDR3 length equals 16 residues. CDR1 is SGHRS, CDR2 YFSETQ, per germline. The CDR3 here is CASSLSEQGADTEAFF.

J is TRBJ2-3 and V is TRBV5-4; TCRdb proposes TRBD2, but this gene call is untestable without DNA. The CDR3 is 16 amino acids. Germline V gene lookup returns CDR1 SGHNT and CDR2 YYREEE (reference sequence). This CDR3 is CASSLDGGGWTDTQYF.

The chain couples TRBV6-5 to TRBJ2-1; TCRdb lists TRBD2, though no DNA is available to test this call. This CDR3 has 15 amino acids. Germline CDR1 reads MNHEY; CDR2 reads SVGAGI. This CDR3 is CASSYVAGGYNEQFF.

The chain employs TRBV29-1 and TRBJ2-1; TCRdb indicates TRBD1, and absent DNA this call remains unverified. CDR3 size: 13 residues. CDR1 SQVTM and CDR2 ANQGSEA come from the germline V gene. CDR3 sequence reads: CSVRGVGYNEQFF.

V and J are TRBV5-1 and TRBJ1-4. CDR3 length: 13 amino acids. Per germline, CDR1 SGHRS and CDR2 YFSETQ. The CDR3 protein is CASSLGQDEKLFF.

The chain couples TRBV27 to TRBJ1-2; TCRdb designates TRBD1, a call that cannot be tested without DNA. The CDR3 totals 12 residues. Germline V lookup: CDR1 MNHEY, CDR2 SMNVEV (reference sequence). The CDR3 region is CASSPGNYGYTF.

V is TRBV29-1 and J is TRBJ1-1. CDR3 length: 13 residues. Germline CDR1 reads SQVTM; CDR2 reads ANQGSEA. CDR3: CSVQGPLNTEAFF.

CDR3 region: CASSQDTSPGLEFF. The rearrangement links TRBV3-1 to TRBJ2-1; the TCRdb D gene call, TRBD2, has no DNA to confirm it. The CDR3 sequence is 14 residues long. The germline gives CDR1 LGHDT, CDR2 YNNKEL (reference sequence).

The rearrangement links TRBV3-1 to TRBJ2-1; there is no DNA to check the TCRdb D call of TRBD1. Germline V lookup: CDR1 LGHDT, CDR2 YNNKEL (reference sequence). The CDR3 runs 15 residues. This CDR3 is CASSQAGENYNEQFF.

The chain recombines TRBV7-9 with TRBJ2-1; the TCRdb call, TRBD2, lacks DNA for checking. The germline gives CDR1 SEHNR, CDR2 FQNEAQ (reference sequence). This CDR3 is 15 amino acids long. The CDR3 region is CASSLGTSGSNEQFF.

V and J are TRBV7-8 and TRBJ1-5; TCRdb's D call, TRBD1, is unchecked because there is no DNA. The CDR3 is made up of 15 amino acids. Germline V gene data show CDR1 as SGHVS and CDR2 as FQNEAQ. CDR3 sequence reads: CASSLGPAGNQPQHF.

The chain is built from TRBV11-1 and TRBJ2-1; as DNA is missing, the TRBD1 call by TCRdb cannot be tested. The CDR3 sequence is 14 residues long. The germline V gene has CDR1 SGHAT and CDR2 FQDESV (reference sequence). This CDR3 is CASSLERGSNEQFF.

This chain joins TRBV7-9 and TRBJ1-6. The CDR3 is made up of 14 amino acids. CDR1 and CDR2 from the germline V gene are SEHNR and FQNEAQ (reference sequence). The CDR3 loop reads CASSLAAGNSPLHF.